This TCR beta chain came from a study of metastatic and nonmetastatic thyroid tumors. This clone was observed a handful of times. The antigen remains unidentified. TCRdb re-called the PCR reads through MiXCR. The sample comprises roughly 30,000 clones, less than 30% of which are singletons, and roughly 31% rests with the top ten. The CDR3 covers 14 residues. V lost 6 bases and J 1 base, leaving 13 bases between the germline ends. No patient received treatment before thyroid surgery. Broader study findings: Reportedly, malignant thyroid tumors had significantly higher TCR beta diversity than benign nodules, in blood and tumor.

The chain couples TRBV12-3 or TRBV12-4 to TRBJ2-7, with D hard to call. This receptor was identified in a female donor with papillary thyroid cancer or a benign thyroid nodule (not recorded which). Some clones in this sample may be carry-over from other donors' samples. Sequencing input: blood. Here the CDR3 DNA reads TGTGCCAGCAGGGATCTGGACGGGTCCTACGAGCAGTACTTC. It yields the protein CASRDLDGSYEQYF.